Presented here are 10 T cell receptor beta chains from one specimen sequenced in a study of T cells in localized non-small cell lung cancer. Profiled with immunoSEQ multiplex PCR; TCRdb holds only in-frame clones, not every one. The table lists about 1,800 clones, around 22% of them singletons. This specimen consisted of normal lung tissue next to the tumor, obtained before any cancer treatment. These receptors all stem from a male donor older than 55 with stage II lung adenocarcinoma.

Within the sample, this clone is medium-sized. The chain carries TRBV10-3 and TRBJ1-1, with 7 nucleotides matching TRBD1. There are 14 residues in the CDR3. CDR1 and CDR2 from the germline V gene are ENHRY and SYGVKD. The V and J ends lost 2 bases and 3 bases, in that order; junction bases with no gene match: 3. As DNA, the CDR3 is TGTGCCATCAGTGAGCCAGGGGGGGACACTGAAGCTTTCTTT. Amino acids: CAISEPGGDTEAFF.

This clone was counted a few times. The same CDR3 arises from other DNA sequences in this sample as well. The gene calls are TRBV6-8 and TRBJ2-3; the match to TRBD2 covers 11 bases. V lost 5 bases and J lost 1; bases outside the gene matches: 2. Germline V gives CDR1 MNHGY, CDR2 SAAAGT. This CDR3 contains 15 residues. CDR3 DNA sequence: TGTGCCAGCAGTAGGACTAGCGGGCGCACAGATACGCAGTATTTT. The encoded protein is CASSRTSGRTDTQYF.

This clone is medium-sized in the sample. J is TRBJ2-3 and V is TRBV6-8, with 7 nucleotides matching TRBD2. Germline V lookup: CDR1 MNHGY, CDR2 SAAAGT. This CDR3 has 15 amino acids. With V trimmed by 6 bases and J by 0 bases, 6 bases remained unmatched. The CDR3 reads CASRRQGGSTDTQYF. The CDR3 nucleotides read TGTGCCAGCAGACGGCAGGGAGGGAGCACAGATACGCAGTATTTT.

By frequency in the sample, this clone is medium-sized. This chain links TRBV11-3 with TRBJ2-1; TRBD1 matches 9 bases. The CDR3 runs to 20 residues. Germline V gene data show CDR1 as SGHNT and CDR2 as YENEEA. V lost 1 base and J lost 2; bases outside the gene matches: 15. CDR3 in DNA: TGTGCCAGCAGCTTAGGTATACCCCTTTTAGGGGACAGGGCCTACAATGAGCAGTTCTTC. This codes for CASSLGIPLLGDRAYNEQFF.

The V and J genes are TRBV11-3 and TRBJ2-3; no clear D. The V end lost 1 base, the J end lost 2 bases, and 10 bases lay between the germline ends. The CDR3 has 15 amino acids. Per germline, CDR1 SGHNT and CDR2 YENEEA. The CDR3 coding sequence is TGTGCCAGCAGCTTAGTAGGCAAGTTCACAGATACGCAGTATTTT. Its translation: CASSLVGKFTDTQYF.

This rearrangement joins TRBV19 to TRBJ2-3, with D possibly matching TRBD2 (6 bases). Trimming stripped 4 bases from V and 5 bases from J, with 13 bases between. The germline CDR1 and CDR2 sequences are LNHDA and SQIVND (reference sequence). This CDR3 has 14 amino acids. The CDR3 sequence: CASSNRRGGDTQYF. The CDR3 region has the DNA TGTGCCAGTAGTAACAGGCGGGGAGGAGATACGCAGTATTTT.

This chain joins TRBV25-1 and TRBJ2-1, with 9 bases aligning to TRBD1. With V trimmed by 3 bases and J by 6 bases, 9 bases remained unmatched. Germline CDR1 reads MGHDK; CDR2 reads SYGVNS. This CDR3 contains 16 residues. CDR3 in amino acids: CASSDPTGTGINEQFF. In DNA form, the CDR3 reads TGTGCCAGCAGTGACCCGACCGGGACAGGGATCAATGAGCAGTTCTTC.

Relative to its sample, this clone is large. This chain joins TRBV28 and TRBJ2-1; no firm D call. V shed 2 bases and J shed 6 bases, with 11 bases lying between them. Germline V gives CDR1 MDHEN, CDR2 SYDVKM. The CDR3 has 14 residues. CDR3 nucleotide sequence: TGTGCCAGCAGTTTAACTCGAGCCGGCAATGAGCAGTTCTTC. Encoded protein: CASSLTRAGNEQFF.

This clone qualifies as medium-sized. The rearrangement uses TRBV11-3 and TRBJ2-5; tentatively, D is TRBD2 (6 bases). CDR3 length: 15 amino acids. The germline V gene encodes CDR1 SGHNT and CDR2 YENEEA. Trimming cost V 2 bases and J 0 bases, with 10 bases left between them. The CDR3, as DNA: TGTGCCAGCAGCTTAACGGGAGCTTACCAAGAGACCCAGTACTTC. It specifies CASSLTGAYQETQYF.

The chain joins TRBV11-3 to TRBJ1-4, with 8 bases matching TRBD1. V lost 6 bases to trimming and J lost 4 bases; unmatched junction nucleotides: 4. In germline, CDR1 is SGHNT, CDR2 YENEEA. The CDR3 length is 14 residues. The CDR3 here is CASSAGQDNEKLFF. The CDR3 DNA is TGTGCCAGCAGTGCGGGACAGGATAATGAAAAACTGTTTTTT.